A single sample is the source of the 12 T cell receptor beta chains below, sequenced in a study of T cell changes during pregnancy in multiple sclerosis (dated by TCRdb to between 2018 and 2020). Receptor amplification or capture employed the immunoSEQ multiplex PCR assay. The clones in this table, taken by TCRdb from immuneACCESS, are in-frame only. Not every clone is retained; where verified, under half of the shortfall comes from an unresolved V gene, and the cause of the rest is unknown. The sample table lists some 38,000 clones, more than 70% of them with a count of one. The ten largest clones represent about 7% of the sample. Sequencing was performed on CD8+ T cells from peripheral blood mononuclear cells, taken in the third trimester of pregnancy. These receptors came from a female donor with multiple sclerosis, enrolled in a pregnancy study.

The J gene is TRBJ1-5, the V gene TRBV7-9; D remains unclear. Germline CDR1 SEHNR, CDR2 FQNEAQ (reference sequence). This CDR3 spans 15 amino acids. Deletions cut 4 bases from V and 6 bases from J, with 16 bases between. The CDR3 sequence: CASSSGSGGTQPQHF. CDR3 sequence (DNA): TGTGCCAGCAGCTCGGGATCGGGAGGCACTCAGCCCCAGCATTTT.

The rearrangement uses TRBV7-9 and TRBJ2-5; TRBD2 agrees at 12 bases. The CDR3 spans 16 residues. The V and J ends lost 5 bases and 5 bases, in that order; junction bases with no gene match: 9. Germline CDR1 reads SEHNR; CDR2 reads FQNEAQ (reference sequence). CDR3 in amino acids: CASSPVLAGGRETQYF. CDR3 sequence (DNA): TGTGCCAGCAGCCCCGTGCTAGCGGGGGGGCGGGAGACCCAGTACTTC.

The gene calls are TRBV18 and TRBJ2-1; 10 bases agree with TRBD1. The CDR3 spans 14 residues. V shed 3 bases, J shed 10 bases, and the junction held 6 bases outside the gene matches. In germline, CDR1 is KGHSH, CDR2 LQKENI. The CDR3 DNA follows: TGTGCCAGCTCACCTACGACAGGGGGCGGCGAGCAGTTCTTC. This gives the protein CASSPTTGGGEQFF.

The CDR3 protein is CASSDGQGGYGYTF. In nucleotides, the CDR3 is TGTGCCAGCAGCGATGGACAGGGTGGATATGGCTACACCTTC. The chain carries TRBV11-2 and TRBJ1-2; 8 nucleotides agree with TRBD1. The CDR3 is 14 amino acids. Unmatched junction bases numbered 7, after V lost 5 bases and J lost 5 bases. Germline CDR1 reads SGHAT; CDR2 reads FQNNGV.

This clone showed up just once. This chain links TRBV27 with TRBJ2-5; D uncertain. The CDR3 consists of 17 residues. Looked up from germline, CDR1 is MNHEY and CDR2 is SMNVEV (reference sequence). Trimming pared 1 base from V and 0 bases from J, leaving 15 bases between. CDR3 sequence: CASSLYQNPRNQETQYF. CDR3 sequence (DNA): TGTGCCAGCAGTTTATATCAGAACCCCCGCAACCAAGAGACCCAGTACTTC.

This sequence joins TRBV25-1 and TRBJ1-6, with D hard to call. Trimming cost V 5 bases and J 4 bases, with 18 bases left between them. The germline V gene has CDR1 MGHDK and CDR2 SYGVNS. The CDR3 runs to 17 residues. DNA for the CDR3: TGTGCCAGCAGTTTTGACGGGGTATTTTTATATAATTCACCCCTCCACTTT. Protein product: CASSFDGVFLYNSPLHF.

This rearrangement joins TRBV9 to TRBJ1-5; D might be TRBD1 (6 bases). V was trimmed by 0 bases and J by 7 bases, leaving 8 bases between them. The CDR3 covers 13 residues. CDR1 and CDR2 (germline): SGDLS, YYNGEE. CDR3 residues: CASSVGGQQPQHF. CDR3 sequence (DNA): TGTGCCAGCAGCGTAGGGGGACAACAGCCCCAGCATTTT.

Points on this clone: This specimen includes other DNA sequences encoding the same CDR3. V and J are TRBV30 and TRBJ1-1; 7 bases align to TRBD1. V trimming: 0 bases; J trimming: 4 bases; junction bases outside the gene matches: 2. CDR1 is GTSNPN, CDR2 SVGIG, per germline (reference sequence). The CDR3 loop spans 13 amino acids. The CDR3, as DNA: TGTGCCTGGAGTGTGGCAGGGGGCACTGAAGCTTTCTTT. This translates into CAWSVAGGTEAFF. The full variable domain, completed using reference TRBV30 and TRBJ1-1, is SQTIHQWPATLVQPVGSPLSLECTVEGTSNPNLYWYRQAAGRGLQLLFYSVGIGQISSEVPQNLSASRPQDRQFILSSKKLLLSDSGFYLCAWSVAGGTEAFFGQGTRLTVV.

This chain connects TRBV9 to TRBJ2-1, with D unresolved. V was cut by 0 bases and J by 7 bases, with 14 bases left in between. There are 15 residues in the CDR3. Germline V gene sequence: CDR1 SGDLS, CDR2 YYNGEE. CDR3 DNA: TGTGCCAGCAGCGTAGAACGTACCCCGCGTAATGAGCAGTTCTTC. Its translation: CASSVERTPRNEQFF.

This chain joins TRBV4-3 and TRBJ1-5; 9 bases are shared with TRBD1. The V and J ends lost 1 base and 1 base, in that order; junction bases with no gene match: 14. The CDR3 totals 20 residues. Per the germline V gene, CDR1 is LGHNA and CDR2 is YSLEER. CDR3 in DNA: TGCGCCAGCAGCCAAGGGAAGCCGGGACAGGGTGGGGGAAGCAATCAGCCCCAGCATTTT. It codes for CASSQGKPGQGGGSNQPQHF.

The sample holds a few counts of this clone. CDR3 in amino acids: CASSPTPFYGYTF. In nucleotides, the CDR3 is TGTGCCAGTAGTCCCACACCGTTCTATGGCTACACCTTC. The chain links TRBV19 to TRBJ1-2, with D uncertain. CDR3 length: 13 residues. Trimming took off 5 bases at V and 4 bases at J, with 11 bases between the two ends. The V gene's germline CDR1 is LNHDA and CDR2 SQIVND (reference sequence).

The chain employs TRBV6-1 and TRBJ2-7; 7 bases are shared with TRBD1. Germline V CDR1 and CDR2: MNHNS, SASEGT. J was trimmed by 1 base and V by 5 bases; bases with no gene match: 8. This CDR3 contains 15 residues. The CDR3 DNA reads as TGTGCCAGCAGTAAAATTACAGGGGCGTCCTACGAGCAGTACTTC. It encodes CASSKITGASYEQYF.